The text below deals with one T cell receptor beta chain. This CDR3 region has 13 residues. V lost 5 bases and J lost 4, with 11 bases in between. The record originates from a study of blood T cell repertoires in COVID-19. Study overall: From the United States, Italy and Spain came samples of acute and convalescent COVID-19.

Seattle cases were enrolled at active infection and followed longitudinally. Only in-frame clones appear in the TCRdb table, and some are missing; sequencing was by immunoSEQ multiplex PCR. The sample contains some 69,000 clones, less than 95% of which appear only once. The sequenced material came from peripheral blood. The V call is TRBV12-3 or TRBV12-4, the J call TRBJ1-2; maybe TRBD1 (6 bases). This TCR was recovered from a man between 45 and 60 years old with COVID-19, enrolled during active disease. The chain's CDR3 is CASSLQGLYGYTF. The DNA for the CDR3 is TGTGCCAGCAGTCTCCAGGGGCTCTATGGCTACACCTTC.